This T cell receptor (beta chain) was recorded in a study of CD8 T cells in Susac syndrome. The T cells that were sequenced for TCR beta were CD8+ and CD4+ cells from blood. An amount of RNA that ranged from roughly 0.45 to 1 ug was reverse transcribed with random hexamers. Across 54 Vbeta and 13 Jbeta, TCR beta CDR3 was amplified with immunoSEQ multiplex PCR. One entry per CDR3 protein, called by TCRdb with MiXCR from the immunoSEQ multiplex PCR reads. Of approximately 140,000 distinct CDR3 sequences listed, 85% to 95% were seen once; the top ten hold around 0.11%. This receptor was identified in a human donor with multiple sclerosis. Sequencing used CD4+ T cells from PBMCs.

The CDR3 DNA reads as TGTGCCAGCAGCCCGATACAGGGAAGCTCTGGGGCCAACGTCCTGACTTTC. Its translation is CASSPIQGSSGANVLTF. This chain links TRBV6-2 or TRBV6-3 with TRBJ2-6; maybe TRBD1 (6 bases). Trimming removed 6 bases from V and 0 bases from J, with 15 bases in between. Germline V gives CDR1 MNHEY, CDR2 SVGEGT. The CDR3 totals 17 residues.